This T cell receptor (beta chain) was recorded in a study of blood T cells in healthy people across ages. Study-level results: Among long-lived donors, naive CD4+ cells were more numerous and diversity higher than in aged donors. Roughly linear declines in TCR beta diversity per million T cells occurred with age.

The second PCR ran about 7 to 12 cycles with a sample-barcoded 5' primer and J-beta primers. One entry per CDR3 protein results from TCRdb running MiXCR on the 5' RACE reads. This table holds around 520,000 distinct CDR3 sequences, approximately 26% found once. With 4 bases removed from V and 1 base from J, the gap between germline ends came to 11 bases. The CDR3 totals 15 residues. Looked up from germline, CDR1 is MNHEY and CDR2 is SVGAGI. Notes on this clonotype: Its antigen remains unidentified.

Researchers report isolating at least 6 million PBMCs per sample. This sample also appeared in a second study, on T cells of mothers and their children. That source notes: Maternal samples each gave over 9.5 million TCR beta CDR3 reads, and child samples roughly 3 million each.

The sample was blood. The V gene is TRBV6-5, the J gene TRBJ2-4, with D hard to call. The source of this sequence is a boy younger than 10 in good health. CDR3 DNA sequence: TGTGCCAGCAGTTTCCTCAGCTCGGCCAAAAACATTCAGTACTTC. Its translation: CASSFLSSAKNIQYF.